The 15 T cell receptor beta chains below were found in one sample sequenced in a study of blood T cells in healthy people across ages. Through a sample-barcoded 5' primer and a J-beta primer mix, a second PCR was run for roughly 6 to 11 cycles. TCRdb processed the 5' RACE reads anew with MiXCR; each CDR3 protein has one entry. The data contain about a million distinct CDR3 sequences, roughly half of them seen just once; the ten biggest clones take up roughly a fifth. Sequencing was done on a sample of blood. Every receptor here comes from a woman in her sixties in good health.

In its sample, this clonotype was seen a few times. The rearrangement joins TRBV12-3 or TRBV12-4 to TRBJ1-1, with D unresolved. The CDR3 runs 17 residues. The V end was cut by 6 bases, the J end by 0 bases, with 20 bases between. DNA of the CDR3: TGTGCCAGCAGCGATCATGAAGGGCCCGGGGTGAACACTGAAGCTTTCTTT. This sequence encodes CASSDHEGPGVNTEAFF.

The chain has TRBV4-2 and TRBJ2-4; TRBD1 agrees at 8 bases. With the DNA end fitting TRBJ2-7 better, the J assignment may be wrong. The germline V gene encodes CDR1 LGHNA and CDR2 YNFKEQ. The CDR3 is made up of 19 amino acids. DNA of the CDR3: TGTGCCAGCAGCCAAGATCTTGCTACTACCACGACAGGGGTGGACGAGCAGTACTTC. Protein product: CASSQDLATTTTGVDEQYF.

As concerns this clonotype: A much larger clone is a single base away; this may be a read error. The chain recombines TRBV5-1 with TRBJ2-1; D is unclear. CDR3 length equals 16 residues. V was shortened by 0 bases and J by 4 bases, with 14 bases between the two germline ends. Germline values: CDR1 SGHRS, CDR2 YFSETQ. The CDR3 is CASSLVSVSMYNEQFF. CDR3 bases: TGCGCCAGCAGCTTGGTAAGCGTGTCAATGTACAATGAGCAGTTCTTC.

The chain couples TRBV20-1 to TRBJ2-3; 7 nucleotides line up with TRBD2. In germline, CDR1 is DFQATT, CDR2 SNEGSKA (reference sequence). CDR3 size: 16 residues. V lost 6 bases and J lost 2; bases outside the gene matches: 14. The CDR3 here is CSAPHASGFLTDTQYF. The CDR3 DNA reads as TGCAGTGCCCCCCATGCTAGCGGTTTTCTCACAGATACGCAGTATTTT.

This clonotype was seen a handful of times. CDR3 DNA sequence: TGTGCCAGCAGCCAAGAAGCTAGCGGGGATATCACAGATACGCAGTATTTT. Its translation: CASSQEASGDITDTQYF. The rearrangement joins TRBV3-1 to TRBJ2-3; 9 nucleotides match TRBD2. Germline V gene lookup returns CDR1 LGHDT and CDR2 YNNKEL (reference sequence). The CDR3 runs to 17 residues. J gave up 2 bases and V 0 bases, and 6 bases lay outside the gene matches.

V usage is TRBV12-3 or TRBV12-4 and J usage is TRBJ2-3, with 9 bases matching TRBD1. This CDR3 spans 17 amino acids. The V gene end was trimmed by 2 bases and the J gene end by 2 bases; junction bases not matched to a gene: 8. CDR3: CASSLRWTGVSTDTQYF. CDR3 sequence (DNA): TGTGCCAGCAGTTTAAGGTGGACAGGGGTATCCACAGATACGCAGTATTTT.

In this sample, this clonotype turned up a few times. One end of the junction fails to match germline, which may point to a read error. The chain is built from TRBV5-1 and TRBJ2-7; 8 nucleotides match TRBD1. Per germline, CDR1 SGHRS and CDR2 YFSETQ. The CDR3 extends over 14 amino acids. This chain's CDR3 is CASSAGQGSYEQYF. The CDR3 nucleotides are TGTGCCAGCAGTGCCGGACAGGGCTCCTACGAGCAGTACTTC.

The gene calls are TRBV7-3 and TRBJ2-3, with D unresolved. Trimming took 5 bases from V and 4 from J, leaving 16 bases between them. This CDR3 has 15 residues. In germline, CDR1 is SGHTA, CDR2 FQGTGA. The CDR3 protein is CASSGDRANPDTQYF. CDR3 nucleotide sequence: TGTGCCAGCAGCGGTGACCGGGCGAACCCAGATACGCAGTATTTT.

The chain combines TRBV24-1 with TRBJ2-1; possibly TRBD1 for D (5 bases). V was cut by 0 bases and J by 0 bases, with 17 bases left in between. Germline V gene lookup returns CDR1 KGHDR and CDR2 SFDVKD. The CDR3 sequence is 19 residues long. CDR3 sequence reads: CATSDLRAGPESSYNEQFF. CDR3 nucleotides: TGTGCCACCAGTGATTTGCGGGCAGGGCCAGAGAGCTCCTACAATGAGCAGTTCTTC.

V and J are TRBV7-2 and TRBJ2-5, with D maybe TRBD2 (6 bases). V was clipped by 0 bases and J by 1 base, with 12 bases between them. The CDR3 length is 16 residues. Per the germline V gene, CDR1 is SGHTA and CDR2 is FQGNSA. CDR3: CASSLALTRSQETQYF. In DNA form, the CDR3 reads TGTGCCAGCAGCTTAGCCCTGACTAGAAGCCAAGAGACCCAGTACTTC. The full variable domain, rest sourced from reference TRBV7-2 and TRBJ2-5, is GAGVSQSPSNKVTEKGKDVELRCDPISGHTALYWYRQSLGQGLEFLIYFQGNSAPDKSGLPSDRFSAERTGGSVSTLTIQRTQQEDSAVYLCASSLALTRSQETQYFGPGTRLLVL.

The chain is built from TRBV6-2 or TRBV6-3 and TRBJ1-1; D call uncertain. The CDR3 runs to 14 residues. In germline, CDR1 is MNHEY, CDR2 SVGEGT. The ends were cut back, 0 bases at V and 4 bases at J, with 9 bases in the middle. CDR3 amino acids: CASSYSAGPTEAFF. The CDR3 DNA reads as TGTGCCAGCAGTTACTCGGCAGGACCCACTGAAGCTTTCTTT.

The chain carries TRBV4-2 and TRBJ1-2; TRBD1 agrees at 7 bases. CDR1 LGHNA and CDR2 YNFKEQ come from the germline V gene. Unmatched junction bases numbered 7, after V lost 4 bases and J lost 5 bases. The CDR3 is made up of 14 amino acids. CDR3 bases: TGTGCCAGCAGCCCCGGGACAGAGTTTTATGGCTACACCTTC. Translation gives CASSPGTEFYGYTF.

This clonotype was recorded once. The chain is built from TRBV3-1 and TRBJ2-2; TRBD1 is a possible D gene (6 bases). Trimming pared 2 bases from V and 5 bases from J, leaving 15 bases between. This CDR3 spans 16 amino acids. Germline lookup yields CDR1 LGHDT and CDR2 YNNKEL (reference sequence). CDR3 nucleotides: TGTGCCAGCAGCCAAAATCTGGGGGCTGAGACCGGGGAGCTGTTTTTT. This gives the protein CASSQNLGAETGELFF.

V and J are TRBV4-1 and TRBJ2-7; 8 nucleotides align to TRBD2. V trimming: 4 bases; J trimming: 2 bases; junction bases outside the gene matches: 28. In germline, CDR1 is MGHRA, CDR2 YSYEKL. The CDR3 covers 22 residues. The CDR3 DNA is TGCGCCAGCAGCCTAAGAACGGAGTTGGGGGGGCCAGAGGCTAGCGGGCCCTACGAGCAGTACTTC. Translating gives CASSLRTELGGPEASGPYEQYF.

In its sample, this clonotype was seen many times. The rearrangement uses TRBV24-1 and TRBJ2-1; perhaps TRBD1 as D (6 bases). The CDR3 has 12 amino acids. V was cut by 4 bases and J by 12 bases, with 12 bases left in between. The V gene's germline CDR1 is KGHDR and CDR2 SFDVKD. The CDR3: CATSEGDTPQFF. The DNA of the CDR3 is TGTGCCACCAGTGAGGGGGACACTCCGCAGTTCTTC.